This T cell receptor beta chain is drawn from a study of vaccination and CD4 T cells after COVID-19. For the study at large: Four females and six males made up the convalescents, with two Hispanic.

Germline CDR1 is KGHSH and CDR2 is LQKENI. This CDR3 contains 16 residues. J gave up 1 base and V 2 bases, and 3 bases lay outside the gene matches. Cultured CD4+ T cell DNA underwent sequencing with the Oncomine TCR Beta short-read assay. TCRdb used MiXCR to reprocess the PCR reads, holding one entry per CDR3 protein. The sample yields some 8,900 distinct CDR3 sequences, 45% seen once. Concerning this clonotype itself: Its antigen remains unidentified.

Treatment in this sample: approximately nine-day PBMC culture with coronavirus spike peptide pools or control peptides (ViraFEST assay). According to the study, CD4+ T cells from the unexposed donor were gathered ahead of the COVID-19 pandemic (2011-2018). The study's findings and limits: The rise in median SARS-CoV-2-reactive clonotypes, from about 20 to 38, was not significant.

Sequenced: CD4+ T cells from blood, cultured in vitro. This TCR came from a human donor in good health. The chain recombines TRBV18 with TRBJ1-5; the match to TRBD1 covers 9 bases. This chain's CDR3 is CASSPSGTGSNQPQHF. The DNA of the CDR3 is TGTGCCAGCTCACCATCGGGGACAGGGAGCAATCAGCCCCAGCATTTT. Combining the CDR3 with reference TRBV18 and TRBJ1-5 gives the whole variable domain NAGVMQNPRHLVRRRGQEARLRCSPMKGHSHVYWYRQLPEEGLKFMVYLQKENIIDESGMPKERFSAEFPKEGPSILRIQQVVRGDSAAYFCASSPSGTGSNQPQHFGDGTRLSIL.